This TCR beta chain was sequenced during a study of beta chain features in type 1 diabetes. For this clone: Its target is not known.

The CDR3 has 19 residues. Per germline, CDR1 KGHSH and CDR2 LQKENI. J gave up 0 bases and V 3 bases, and 7 bases lay outside the gene matches. Study-wide points: Patients with Type 1 diabetes showed moderately but significantly shorter TCRB CDR3s in all four CD4+ subsets. Type 1 diabetes patients had fewer VDJ junction insertions and more deletions. Compared with healthy donors, patients appeared to share more similar naive, central memory and regulatory TCRB repertoires.

Expressed TCRB transcripts were sequenced because the entire RNA isolate underwent reverse transcription. Clones were read by immunoSEQ multiplex PCR, and TCRdb kept only the in-frame ones, dropping some. The sample records under 200,000 clones, around 8.6% being singletons. Every participating donor gave one draw, a heparinised blood sample averaging roughly 100 mL. The sequenced sample consisted of central memory CD4+ T cells from blood. This chain joins TRBV18 and TRBJ2-6; 11 bases match TRBD2. The receptor comes from a woman between 18 and 29 years old with type 1 diabetes. The DNA of the CDR3 is TGTGCCAGCTCACCCAGCCTAGCGGGAGGCATCTCTGGGGCCAACGTCCTGACTTTC. Translated, it gives CASSPSLAGGISGANVLTF. Full variable domain (rest looked up from reference TRBV18 and TRBJ2-6): NAGVMQNPRHLVRRRGQEARLRCSPMKGHSHVYWYRQLPEEGLKFMVYLQKENIIDESGMPKERFSAEFPKEGPSILRIQQVVRGDSAAYFCASSPSLAGGISGANVLTFGAGSRLTVL.